What follows are 25 T cell receptor beta chains derived from one specimen sequenced in a study of shared clonotypes between healthy human individuals. TCRdb keeps only in-frame clones here, not all; method: immunoSEQ multiplex PCR. This sample has some 680,000 clones, with 55% to 85% found just once. The sequenced sample consisted of memory CD4+ T cells sorted from blood. Subset in this sample: CD45RA-negative fraction. These TCRs come from a woman aged 30 to 39 in good health.

This chain joins TRBV7-7 and TRBJ2-1; possibly TRBD1 for D (6 bases). Germline CDR1 and CDR2: SSHAT and FNYEAQ (reference sequence). Trimming shortened V by 5 bases and J by 9 bases, and 14 bases separated the two germline ends. The CDR3 spans 13 residues. The chain's CDR3 is CASSQQTGTEQFF. CDR3 nucleotides: TGTGCCAGCAGCCAACAGACAGGCACTGAGCAGTTCTTC.

The rearrangement joins TRBV19 to TRBJ2-7; a possible D gene is TRBD1 (5 bases). The germline V gene encodes CDR1 LNHDA and CDR2 SQIVND (reference sequence). Deletions cut 6 bases from V and 0 bases from J, with 21 bases between. This CDR3 has 17 amino acids. The CDR3 here is CASSSYVGQGDSYEQYF. CDR3 nucleotides: TGTGCCAGTAGCAGTTACGTTGGGCAGGGCGACTCCTACGAGCAGTACTTC.

A few counts support this clone. Other DNA sequences of this sample code for an identical CDR3. This chain uses TRBV7-8 with TRBJ2-7, with D unresolved. This CDR3 comprises 13 residues. Trimming took 0 bases from V and 1 from J, leaving 4 bases between them. CDR1 and CDR2 (germline): SGHVS, FQNEAQ. The CDR3 spells CASSLAASYEQYF. In nucleotides, the CDR3 is TGTGCCAGCAGCTTAGCCGCTTCCTACGAGCAGTACTTC.

With respect to this clone: A far more abundant clone sits one base away, making this likely a read error. This sample also contains other DNA sequences that code for the same CDR3. The chain combines TRBV11-2 with TRBJ1-5, with D unresolved. The CDR3 totals 12 residues. The germline CDR1 and CDR2 sequences are SGHAT and FQNNGV. Trimming left V 0 bases short and J 7 bases short, with 4 bases between. Here the CDR3 reads CASSLEGQPQHF. The CDR3 DNA reads TGTGCCAGCAGCTTAGAGGGGCAGCCCCAGCATTTT.

The CDR3 spells CASSSSTDETQYF. CDR3 nucleotides: TGTGCCAGCAGCTCCTCGACAGATGAGACCCAGTACTTC. The chain joins TRBV7-3 to TRBJ2-5, with D maybe TRBD1 (5 bases). The germline V gene has CDR1 SGHTA and CDR2 FQGTGA. This CDR3 spans 13 amino acids. Trimming left V 4 bases short and J 5 bases short, with 11 bases between.

This clone appeared a few times. The V and J genes are TRBV6-5 and TRBJ1-5, with no clear D. Germline-derived CDR1 and CDR2 are MNHEY and SVGAGI. The CDR3 extends over 14 amino acids. V dropped 2 bases and J dropped 5 bases, with 10 bases sitting between them. The CDR3 reads CASSYESEDQPQHF. CDR3 nucleotide sequence: TGTGCCAGCAGTTACGAGTCTGAGGATCAGCCCCAGCATTTT.

The chain employs TRBV5-1 and TRBJ2-2, with D tentatively TRBD1 (5 bases). Germline values: CDR1 SGHRS, CDR2 YFSETQ. Trimming took off 2 bases at V and 4 bases at J, with 15 bases between the two ends. CDR3 length equals 16 residues. CDR3 bases: TGCGCCAGCAGCTTCCAGGGCCCCCCGGGCACCGGGGAGCTGTTTTTT. It is translated as CASSFQGPPGTGELFF.

J is TRBJ1-1 and V is TRBV15; 7 bases map to TRBD1. The CDR3 runs 16 residues. From germline, CDR1 is LNHNV and CDR2 YYDKDF (reference sequence). V trimming: 4 bases; J trimming: 4 bases; junction bases outside the gene matches: 12. DNA for the CDR3: TGTGCCACCAGCAAGAGAGCGACAGGGTTGGGCACTGAAGCTTTCTTT. Encoded protein: CATSKRATGLGTEAFF.

The CDR3 region is CASSQDRTSGNNEQFF. CDR3 sequence (DNA): TGTGCCAGCAGCCAAGATCGGACTAGCGGGAACAATGAGCAGTTCTTC. The chain is built from TRBV14 and TRBJ2-1; TRBD2 matches 12 bases. CDR1 is SGHDN and CDR2 is FVKESK in the germline V gene. The trim removed 0 bases at V and 5 bases at J, leaving 2 bases unmatched. The CDR3 contains 16 residues.

This chain uses TRBV27 with TRBJ2-1; 9 bases agree with TRBD2. The CDR3 extends over 15 amino acids. Germline CDR1 MNHEY, CDR2 SMNVEV (reference sequence). J lost 7 bases, V lost 5 bases, and 9 bases had no gene match. In DNA form, the CDR3 reads TGTGCCAGCAGTCCCGGACTAGCGAAGGGGAATGAGCAGTTCTTC. Translated: CASSPGLAKGNEQFF.

This clone was found a few times. Distinct nucleotide sequences in the sample also encode this CDR3. The CDR3 is CASSLGGRSSGNTIYF. As DNA, the CDR3 is TGTGCCAGCAGCTTGGGGGGACGCAGCTCTGGAAACACCATATATTTT. The chain combines TRBV5-4 with TRBJ1-3; D perhaps matches TRBD1 (5 bases). The CDR3 is 16 residues long. The V end was cut by 0 bases, the J end by 0 bases, with 10 bases between. The V gene's germline CDR1 is SGHNT and CDR2 YYREEE (reference sequence).

The gene calls are TRBV28 and TRBJ1-5; D perhaps matches TRBD1 (5 bases). In germline, CDR1 is MDHEN, CDR2 SYDVKM. The ends were cut back, 2 bases at V and 3 bases at J, with 8 bases in the middle. The CDR3 extends over 14 amino acids. This CDR3 is CASSLVGHNQPQHF. CDR3 DNA sequence: TGTGCCAGCAGTTTAGTAGGACACAATCAGCCCCAGCATTTT.

J is TRBJ2-6 and V is TRBV13, with a weak D call TRBD2 (5 bases). CDR1 is PRHDT, CDR2 FYEKMQ, per germline (reference sequence). V lost 2 bases, J lost 0 bases, and 11 bases lay in between. CDR3 length equals 17 residues. Here the CDR3 DNA reads TGTGCCAGCAGCTTACGTGGACTTAGCTCTGGGGCCAACGTCCTGACTTTC. Its protein is CASSLRGLSSGANVLTF.

In DNA, the CDR3 is TGTGCCAGCAGTGCGGACAGGGGGTTAAACATTCAGTACTTC. Translation: CASSADRGLNIQYF. This chain joins TRBV2 and TRBJ2-4; 10 bases map to TRBD1. V was clipped by 4 bases and J by 6 bases; unmatched bases: 3. The germline CDR1 and CDR2 sequences are SNHLY and FYNNEI. The CDR3 loop spans 14 amino acids.

This clone is a singleton in its sample. The rearrangement links TRBV4-1 to TRBJ1-2; 10 bases agree with TRBD1. This CDR3 comprises 15 residues. Per the germline V gene, CDR1 is MGHRA and CDR2 is YSYEKL. J lost 4 bases, V lost 2 bases, and 4 bases had no gene match. Here the CDR3 reads CASSQPGQGSYGYTF. The DNA of the CDR3 is TGCGCCAGCAGCCAACCGGGACAGGGGAGCTATGGCTACACCTTC.

The genes are TRBV6-6 and TRBJ2-5, with TRBD1 identical over 10 bases. Germline CDR1 is MNHNY and CDR2 is SVGAGI (reference sequence). The CDR3 length is 14 residues. With 6 bases clipped from V and 4 bases from J, the junction kept 5 bases outside the gene matches. The CDR3 DNA reads TGTGCCAGCAGAGACAGGGGGCAACGAGAGACCCAGTACTTC. Residues: CASRDRGQRETQYF.

This chain links TRBV7-3 with TRBJ2-3, with 7 nucleotides matching TRBD2. With V trimmed by 5 bases and J by 5 bases, 7 bases remained unmatched. The germline gives CDR1 SGHTA, CDR2 FQGTGA. The CDR3 has 14 residues. CDR3 residues: CASSPGLDGDTQYF. CDR3 nucleotide sequence: TGTGCCAGCAGCCCCGGACTAGATGGAGATACGCAGTATTTT.

This sequence joins TRBV19 and TRBJ1-6; 7 nucleotides agree with TRBD1. The CDR3 loop spans 13 amino acids. The germline V gene has CDR1 LNHDA and CDR2 SQIVND (reference sequence). The CDR3 nucleotides are TGTGCACACAGGGGTCTTGGGAATTCACCCCTCCACTTT. It specifies CAHRGLGNSPLHF.

CDR3: CASSLEAGPYEQYF. CDR3 coding DNA: TGTGCCAGCAGCTTAGAAGCGGGGCCCTACGAGCAGTACTTC. V gene TRBV11-2 combines with J gene TRBJ2-7; TRBD2 matches 7 bases. The CDR3 is 14 residues long. J was trimmed by 2 bases and V by 0 bases; bases with no gene match: 1. The germline gives CDR1 SGHAT, CDR2 FQNNGV.

The V and J genes are TRBV5-1 and TRBJ2-2, with 7 bases identical to TRBD1. V lost 1 base and J lost 5; bases outside the gene matches: 5. The length of the CDR3 is 15 residues. The V gene's germline CDR1 is SGHRS and CDR2 YFSETQ. The CDR3 nucleotides are TGCGCCAGCAGCTTGACAGGGGCGGTGACCGGGGAGCTGTTTTTT. Amino acids: CASSLTGAVTGELFF.

In the case of this clone: Different DNA sequences within this sample yield the same CDR3. The chain recombines TRBV30 with TRBJ1-5; no reliable D call. The ends were cut back, 3 bases at V and 4 bases at J, with 10 bases in the middle. CDR3 length equals 13 residues. Per germline, CDR1 GTSNPN and CDR2 SVGIG (reference sequence). CDR3 nucleotide sequence: TGTGCCTGGAGCGCGGGGAGAAATCAGCCCCAGCATTTT. Encoded protein: CAWSAGRNQPQHF.

J is TRBJ1-2 and V is TRBV5-4; D remains ambiguous. The V gene lost 4 bases and the J gene lost 2 bases, with 9 bases spanning the gap. CDR1 and CDR2 (germline): SGHNT, YYREEE (reference sequence). The CDR3 length is 13 residues. CDR3 protein: CASSQDGNYGYTF. As DNA, the CDR3 is TGTGCCAGCAGCCAAGACGGAAACTATGGCTACACCTTC.

The V gene is TRBV7-2, the J gene TRBJ1-4; tentative D call: TRBD1 (5 bases). V was trimmed by 5 bases and J by 8 bases, leaving 12 bases between them. The CDR3 consists of 13 residues. Per germline, CDR1 SGHTA and CDR2 FQGNSA. DNA for the CDR3: TGTGCCAGCAGCAGAGGACGGGGGGAAAAACTGTTTTTT. Protein: CASSRGRGEKLFF.

The V call is TRBV7-9, the J call TRBJ2-3; tentatively, D is TRBD2 (5 bases). This CDR3 is built from 15 residues. The V gene's germline CDR1 is SEHNR and CDR2 FQNEAQ (reference sequence). Trimming cost V 1 base and J 2 bases, with 10 bases left between them. CDR3 loop: CASSLGGRYTDTQYF. CDR3 bases: TGTGCCAGCAGCTTAGGCGGGCGATACACAGATACGCAGTATTTT.

The rearrangement uses TRBV19 and TRBJ2-1, with 9 bases identical to TRBD2. This CDR3 spans 16 amino acids. CDR1 is LNHDA and CDR2 is SQIVND in the germline V gene (reference sequence). Trimming took 3 bases from V and 6 from J; bases not matched to a gene: 9. The CDR3 nucleotides read TGTGCCAGTAGTATCGGAACGGGACTAGCATTCAATGAGCAGTTCTTC. Residues: CASSIGTGLAFNEQFF.